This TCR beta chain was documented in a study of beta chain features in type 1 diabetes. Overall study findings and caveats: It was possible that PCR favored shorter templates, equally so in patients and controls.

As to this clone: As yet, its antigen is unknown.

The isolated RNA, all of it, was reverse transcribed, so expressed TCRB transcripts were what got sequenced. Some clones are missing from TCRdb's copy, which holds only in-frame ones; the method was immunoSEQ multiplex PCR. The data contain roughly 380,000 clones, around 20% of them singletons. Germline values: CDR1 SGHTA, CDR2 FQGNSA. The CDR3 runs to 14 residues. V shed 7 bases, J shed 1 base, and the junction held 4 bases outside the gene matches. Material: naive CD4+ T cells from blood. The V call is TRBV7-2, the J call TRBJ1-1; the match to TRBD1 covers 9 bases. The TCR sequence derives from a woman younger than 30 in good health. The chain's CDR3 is CASTLQGANTEAFF. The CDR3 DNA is TGTGCCAGCACTCTACAGGGGGCGAACACTGAAGCTTTCTTT.